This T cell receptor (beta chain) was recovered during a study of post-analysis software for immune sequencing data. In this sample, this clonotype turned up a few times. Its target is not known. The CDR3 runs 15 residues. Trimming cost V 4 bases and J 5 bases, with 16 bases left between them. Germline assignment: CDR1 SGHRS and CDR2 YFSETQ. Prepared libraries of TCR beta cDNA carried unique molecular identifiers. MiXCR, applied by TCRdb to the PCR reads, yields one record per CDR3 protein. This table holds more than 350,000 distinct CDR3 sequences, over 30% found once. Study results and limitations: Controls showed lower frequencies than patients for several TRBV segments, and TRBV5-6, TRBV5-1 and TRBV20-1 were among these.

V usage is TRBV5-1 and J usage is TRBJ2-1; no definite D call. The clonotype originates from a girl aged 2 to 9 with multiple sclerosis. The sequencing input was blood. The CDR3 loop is CASSPPVTVDNEQFF. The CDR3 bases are TGCGCCAGCAGCCCACCAGTTACGGTGGACAATGAGCAGTTCTTC.